The entry below gives a single T cell receptor beta chain sequence along with its context. The record originates from a study of blood T cell repertoires in COVID-19. For the study at large: Italy, Spain and the United States were the sources of the convalescent and acute COVID-19 samples. PBMCs, B-cell-depleted T cells, or T cells were the source of the cDNA or gDNA that made up the material.

Per the study methods: Estimates of nucleated cell counts were drawn from the amplification of reference gene primers. Using immunoSEQ multiplex PCR, the repertoire was profiled, and TCRdb retains in-frame clones only, with some absent. That table supplies the V and J calls and clone size; D and trimming were determined from the DNA. The sample contains about 400,000 clones, around 89% of which appear only once. Sequenced sample: peripheral blood. The TCR comes from a woman in her thirties with acute or convalescent COVID-19.

The CDR3 reads CASIWGGASNTEAFF. DNA of the CDR3: TGTGCCAGCATTTGGGGAGGGGCGTCTAACACTGAAGCTTTCTTT. The V call is TRBV2, the J call TRBJ1-1, with D perhaps matching TRBD1 (5 bases). CDR3 size: 15 residues. V was pared by 7 bases and J by 2 bases, with 17 bases between. CDR1 is SNHLY and CDR2 is FYNNEI in the germline V gene.